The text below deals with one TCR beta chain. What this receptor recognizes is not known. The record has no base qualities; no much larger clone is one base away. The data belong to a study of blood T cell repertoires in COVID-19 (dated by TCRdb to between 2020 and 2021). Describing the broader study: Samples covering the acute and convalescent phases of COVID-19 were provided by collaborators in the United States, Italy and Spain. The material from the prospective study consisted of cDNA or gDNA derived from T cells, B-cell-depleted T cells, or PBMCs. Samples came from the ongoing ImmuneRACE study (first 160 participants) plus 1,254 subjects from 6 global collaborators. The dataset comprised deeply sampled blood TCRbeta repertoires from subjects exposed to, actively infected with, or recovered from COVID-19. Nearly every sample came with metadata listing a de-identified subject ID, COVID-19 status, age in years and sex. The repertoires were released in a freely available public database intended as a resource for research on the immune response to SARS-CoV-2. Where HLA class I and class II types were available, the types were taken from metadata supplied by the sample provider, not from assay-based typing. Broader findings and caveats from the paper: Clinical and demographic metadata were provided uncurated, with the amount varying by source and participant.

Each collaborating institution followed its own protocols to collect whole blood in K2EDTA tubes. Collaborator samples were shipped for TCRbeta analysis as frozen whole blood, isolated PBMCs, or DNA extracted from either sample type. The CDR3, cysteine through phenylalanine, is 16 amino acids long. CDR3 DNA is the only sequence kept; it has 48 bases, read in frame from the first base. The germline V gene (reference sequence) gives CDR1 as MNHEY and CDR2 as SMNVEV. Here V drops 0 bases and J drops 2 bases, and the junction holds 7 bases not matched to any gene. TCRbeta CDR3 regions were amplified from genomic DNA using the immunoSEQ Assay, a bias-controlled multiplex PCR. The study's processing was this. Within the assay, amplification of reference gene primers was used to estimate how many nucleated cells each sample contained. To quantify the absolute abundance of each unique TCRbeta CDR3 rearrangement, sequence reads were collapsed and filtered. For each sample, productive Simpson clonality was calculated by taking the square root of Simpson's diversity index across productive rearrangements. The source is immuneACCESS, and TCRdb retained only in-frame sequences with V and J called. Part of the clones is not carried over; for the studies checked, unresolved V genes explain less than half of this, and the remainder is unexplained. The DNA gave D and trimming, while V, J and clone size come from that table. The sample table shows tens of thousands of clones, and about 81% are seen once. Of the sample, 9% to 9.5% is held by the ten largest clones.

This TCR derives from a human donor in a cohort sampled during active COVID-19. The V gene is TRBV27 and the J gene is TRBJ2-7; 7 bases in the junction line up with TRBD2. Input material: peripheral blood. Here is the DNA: TGTGCCAGCAGTTTATCGAAAGGGGAGGGGCCCTACGAGCAGTACTTC. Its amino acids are CASSLSKGEGPYEQYF.